A selection of T cell receptor beta chains follows, all from one sample in a study of regulatory T cells in long-lasting Graves disease. One entry per CDR3 protein results from TCRdb running MiXCR on the multiplex PCR reads. The sample has a few hundred thousand distinct CDR3 sequences, 15% to 20% seen once. The data also belong to a second study, concerning T cells in Graves' hyperthyroidism and ophthalmopathy.

This specimen consisted of peripheral blood mononuclear cells (PBMCs), obtained at new diagnosis, from a patient treated with antithyroid drugs. These receptors all stem from a young woman with Graves disease. Both conserved end residues are part of each CDR3. The D gene is left open where the match is weak. Clone size, where shown, is once, few, many, or a class for clones that have expanded.

.	few	TRBV27	TRBJ1-1	TGTGCCAGCAGTTTGGGGACACCAAACACTGAAGCTTTCTTT	CASSLGTPNTEAFF
.	many	TRBV28	TRBJ1-4	TGTGCCACAAGCGACTATAATGAAAAACTGTTTTTT	CATSDYNEKLFF
TRBD1	many	TRBV28	TRBJ2-2	TGTGCCAGCCTCCCCTATCAGGGACAGGGGGCTACGAGGGCGAACACCGGGGAGCTGTTTTTT	CASLPYQGQGATRANTGELFF
.	few	TRBV7-3	TRBJ1-5	TGTGCCAGCAGCCGATCTGCGGGACGGTTTATCAATCAGCCCCAGCATTTT	CASSRSAGRFINQPQHF
.	many	TRBV30	TRBJ1-6	TGTGCCTGGAGTGTGGACAGCTACCGAAATTCACCCCTCCACTTT	CAWSVDSYRNSPLHF
TRBD1	many	TRBV7-9	TRBJ1-2	TGTGCCAGCAGTAGCCAGGGGGCTGCTAACTATGGCTACACCTTC	CASSSQGAANYGYTF
.	few	TRBV2	TRBJ1-4	TGTGCCAGCAAGCAGGGCGCGGTGACTAATGAAAAACTGTTTTTT	CASKQGAVTNEKLFF
.	many	TRBV5-1	TRBJ1-2	TGCGCCAGCAGCCGCCAAGGGGGTCCGGCTAACTATGGCTACACCTTC	CASSRQGGPANYGYTF
.	many	TRBV11-2	TRBJ1-3	TGTGCCAGCAGCTTAGGCCCCTTGGCAGGGGCTGGAAACACCATATATTTT	CASSLGPLAGAGNTIYF
.	.	TRBV19	TRBJ2-3	TGTGCCAGTAGGGTCACCTCCGGCACAGATACGCAGTATTTT	CASRVTSGTDTQYF
.	.	TRBV6-4	TRBJ1-2	TGTGCCAGCAGTTACTCTTCTCAGGTTTTAGCCTTC	CASSYSSQVLAF
TRBD1	few	TRBV7-9	TRBJ1-2	TGTGCCAGCAGCTTAGGAGGACAGGGGGCAGGCTACACCTTC	CASSLGGQGAGYTF
.	many	TRBV6-2/TRBV6-3	TRBJ1-3	TGTGCCAGCAGTTACTCCGTTCGGCACTCTGGAAACACCATATATTTT	CASSYSVRHSGNTIYF
.	few	TRBV6-1	TRBJ2-7	TGTGCCAGCGGGAGACAGAGGAATTACGAGCAGTACTTC	CASGRQRNYEQYF
TRBD1	.	TRBV3-1	TRBJ2-1	TGTGCCAGCAGCCAAGATTATAACCAGGGGGCCGCTCTAACTAAAAATGAGCAGTTCTTC	CASSQDYNQGAALTKNEQFF
.	.	TRBV2	TRBJ2-1	TGTGCCAGCAGCGTCAGTCCATCGACCTACAATGAGCAGTTCTTC	CASSVSPSTYNEQFF
.	many	TRBV5-1	TRBJ1-1	TGCGCCAGCCACAGGTACCCAGGGGAAGCTTTCTTT	CASHRYPGEAFF
.	few	TRBV4-1	TRBJ2-1	TGCGCCAGCAGCCACGCACGGCCCTCTTCCTACAATGAGCAGTTCTTC	CASSHARPSSYNEQFF
TRBD1	many	TRBV28	TRBJ2-7	TGTGCCAGCCAGGACAGGATCGCCTACGAGCAGTACTTC	CASQDRIAYEQYF
TRBD2	.	TRBV6-5	TRBJ2-6	TGTGCCAGCAGTTCTTGGACGGGGGGGAGTGGGGCCAACGTCCTGACTTTC	CASSSWTGGSGANVLTF
.	few	TRBV9	TRBJ1-1	TGTGCCAGCAGCGTAGGGGCAGGGGCTCTGGGGACTGAAGCTTTCTTT	CASSVGAGALGTEAFF
.	few	TRBV10-1	TRBJ2-3	TGCGCCACTAAGGAAACGACAGACACAGATACGCAGTATTTT	CATKETTDTDTQYF
.	many	TRBV7-9	TRBJ2-5	TGTGCCAGCAGCTCATGGGCAAGTGAAGAGACCCAGTACTTC	CASSSWASEETQYF
.	many	TRBV11-2	TRBJ1-5	TGTGCCAGCAGCTTAGATTACGCGAACGGGTATCAGCCCCAGCATTTT	CASSLDYANGYQPQHF
.	.	TRBV3-1	TRBJ1-6	TGTGCCAGCAGTCGACAGAGCTCCTATAATTCACCCCTCCACTTT	CASSRQSSYNSPLHF
.	.	TRBV6-2/TRBV6-3	TRBJ2-7	TGTGCCAGCAGTTACGGGACGGGAGTCGTTCGCGAGCAGTACTTC	CASSYGTGVVREQYF
.	.	TRBV7-8	TRBJ1-5	TGTGCCAGCAGCTTAGCGCGGGAAGGGTTTACTAGCAATCAGCCCCAGCATTTT	CASSLAREGFTSNQPQHF